This T cell receptor (beta chain) is from a study of blood T cell repertoires in COVID-19. Here immunoSEQ multiplex PCR was the method, and the copy in TCRdb shows in-frame clones only, minus some. Counted here are fewer than 500,000 clones, roughly 77% occurring once; the ten biggest clones make up 1.1%. The germline V and J ends were trimmed by 6 bases and 1 base, with 10 bases remaining between them. CDR3 length: 13 amino acids. Per germline, CDR1 SGHRS and CDR2 YFSETQ. The TCR originated in a human donor with acute or convalescent COVID-19. The donor label of this sample is uncertain. The chain employs TRBV5-1 and TRBJ1-1, with a possible D match to TRBD1 (5 bases). Material: peripheral blood. The CDR3 bases are TGCGCCAGCAAGGCGGGGACGAACACTGAAGCTTTCTTT. It codes for CASKAGTNTEAFF. Looking up the rest from reference TRBV5-1 and TRBJ1-1 gives the full variable domain: KAGVTQTPRYLIKTRGQQVTLSCSPISGHRSVSWYQQTPGQGLQFLFEYFSETQRNKGNFPGRFSGRQFSNSRSEMNVSTLELGDSALYLCASKAGTNTEAFFGQGTRLTVV.